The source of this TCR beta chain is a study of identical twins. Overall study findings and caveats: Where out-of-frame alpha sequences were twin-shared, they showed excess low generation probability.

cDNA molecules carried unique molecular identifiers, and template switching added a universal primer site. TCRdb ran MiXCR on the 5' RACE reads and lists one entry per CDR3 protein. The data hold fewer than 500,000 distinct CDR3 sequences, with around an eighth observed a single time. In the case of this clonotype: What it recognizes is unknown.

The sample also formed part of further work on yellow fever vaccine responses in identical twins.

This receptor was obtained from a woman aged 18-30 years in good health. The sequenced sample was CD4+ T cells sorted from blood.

CDR3 nucleotides: TGTGCCAGCAGTAGACAGGGGGCCAGGCAGCCCCAGCATTTT. Its protein product is CASSRQGARQPQHF. This sequence joins TRBV12-3 or TRBV12-4 and TRBJ1-5, with 10 bases lining up with TRBD1. The CDR3 spans 14 residues. Losses at the gene ends were 5 bases for V and 7 bases for J; bases not matched to a gene: 5.